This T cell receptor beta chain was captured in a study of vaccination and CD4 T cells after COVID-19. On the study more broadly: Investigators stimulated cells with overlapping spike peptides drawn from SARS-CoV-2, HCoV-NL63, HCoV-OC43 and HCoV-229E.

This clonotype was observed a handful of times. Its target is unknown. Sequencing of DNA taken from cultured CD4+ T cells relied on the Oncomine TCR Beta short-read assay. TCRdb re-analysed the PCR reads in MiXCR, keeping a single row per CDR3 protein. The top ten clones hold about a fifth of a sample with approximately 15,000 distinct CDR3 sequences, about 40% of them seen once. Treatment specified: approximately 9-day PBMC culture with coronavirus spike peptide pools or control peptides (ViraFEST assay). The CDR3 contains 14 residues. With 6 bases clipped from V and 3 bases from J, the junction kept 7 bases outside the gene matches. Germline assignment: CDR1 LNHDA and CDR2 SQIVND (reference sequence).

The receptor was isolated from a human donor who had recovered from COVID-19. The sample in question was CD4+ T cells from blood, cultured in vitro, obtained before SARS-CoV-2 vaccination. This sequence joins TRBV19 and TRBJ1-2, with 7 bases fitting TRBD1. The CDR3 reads CASRRHGTDYGYTF. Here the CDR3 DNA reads TGTGCCAGTAGGAGACACGGGACAGACTATGGCTACACCTTC.